The 13 T cell receptor beta chains below were found in one sample sequenced in a study of cytomegalovirus exposure and HLA in healthy donors. The PCR used 60 Vbeta and 13 Jbeta primers. The table came from immunoSEQ multiplex PCR; TCRdb's copy has only in-frame clones and leaves some out. This sample has around 110,000 clones; around 60% occur once, and the top ten carry over 8.5%. Specimen: PBMCs. The source is a woman in her forties in good health and CMV-seropositive.

Comments on this clone: At one of its ends the junction is not consistent with the germline gene, which may arise from a read error. The chain carries TRBV11-3 and TRBJ2-7; weak D call: TRBD2 (5 bases). CDR3 length: 14 amino acids. The germline gives CDR1 SGHNT, CDR2 YENEEA. The CDR3 nucleotides are TGTGCCAGCAGCCCGACAAGGGAGTCCTCCGAGCAGTACTTC. Amino acid sequence: CASSPTRESSEQYF.

This clone has a handful of counts. A junction boundary mismatches the germline segment, possibly from a read error. V usage is TRBV7-7 and J usage is TRBJ2-1; 11 positions agree with TRBD1. The CDR3 totals 14 residues. CDR1 SSHAT and CDR2 FNYEAQ come from the germline V gene (reference sequence). This CDR3 is CASSSAGTGGEQFF. The DNA for the CDR3 is TGTGCTAGCAGCTCGGCGGGGACAGGGGGTGAGCAGTTCTTC. The whole variable domain, remainder taken from reference TRBV7-7 and TRBJ2-1, is GAGVSQSPRYKVTKRGQDVTLRCDPISSHATLYWYQQALGQGPEFLTYFNYEAQPDKSGLPSDRFSAERPEGSISTLTIQRTEQRDSAMYRCASSSAGTGGEQFFGPGTRLTVL.

This chain uses TRBV7-6 with TRBJ2-7; 11 bases are shared with TRBD2. The CDR3 sequence is 16 residues long. After removal of 4 bases from V and 4 bases from J, the junction contained 9 bases not matched to a gene. The germline V gene has CDR1 SGHVS and CDR2 FNYEAQ. CDR3 bases: TGTGCCAGCAGCTCGATTAGCGGGAGGGCCAGTTACGAGCAGTACTTC. This translates into CASSSISGRASYEQYF.

The chain combines TRBV7-9 with TRBJ2-7; 7 nucleotides match TRBD1. Per germline, CDR1 SEHNR and CDR2 FQNEAQ (reference sequence). The CDR3 consists of 15 residues. The trim removed 4 bases at V and 2 bases at J, leaving 8 bases unmatched. The CDR3 DNA reads TGTGCCAGCAGCTACGGGACAGTTGGCACCTACGAGCAGTACTTC. Translation gives CASSYGTVGTYEQYF.

The chain combines TRBV5-1 with TRBJ2-7; 10 bases are shared with TRBD1. The CDR3 is 14 amino acids. Unmatched junction bases numbered 10, after V lost 7 bases and J lost 6 bases. Per germline, CDR1 SGHRS and CDR2 YFSETQ. The CDR3 nucleotides read TGCGCCAGCCATAGCGGGACAGGGGACTTCGAGCAGTACTTC. Translation: CASHSGTGDFEQYF.

This chain links TRBV4-2 with TRBJ2-7; D unresolved. With 1 base removed from V and 6 bases from J, the gap between germline ends came to 4 bases. Germline CDR1 and CDR2: LGHNA and YNFKEQ. CDR3 length equals 11 residues. This chain's CDR3 is CASSQASEQYF. Written as DNA, the CDR3 is TGTGCCAGCAGCCAAGCCTCCGAGCAGTACTTC.

This clone was detected a few times. The junction does not match germline at one end; this may be a read error. The chain has TRBV7-9 and TRBJ2-2, with TRBD2 matching 7 bases. The CDR3 spans 14 residues. Germline V gives CDR1 SEHNR, CDR2 FQNEAQ (reference sequence). The CDR3 DNA follows: TGTTCCAGCAGCTTGGGGGGGAATACCGGGGAGCTGTTTTTT. Its translation is CSSSLGGNTGELFF.

CDR3 sequence (DNA): TGTGCCTCCCTAAAAACGGCGCGGGTCTCCTACAATGAGCAGTTCTTC. Residues: CASLKTARVSYNEQFF. The V and J genes are TRBV28 and TRBJ2-1, with D perhaps matching TRBD2 (5 bases). The CDR3 is 16 amino acids. Germline V CDR1 and CDR2: MDHEN, SYDVKM. The V gene lost 11 bases and the J gene lost 0 bases, with 20 bases spanning the gap.

This rearrangement joins TRBV7-3 to TRBJ2-6; D gene uncertain. V was pared by 0 bases and J by 4 bases, with 7 bases between. From germline, CDR1 is SGHTA and CDR2 FQGTGA. This CDR3 has 15 residues. In DNA, the CDR3 is TGTGCCAGCAGCTTAACCCCCAGGGGGGCCAACGTCCTGACTTTC. It yields the protein CASSLTPRGANVLTF.

The chain is built from TRBV7-9 and TRBJ1-1; D unresolved. Germline CDR1 and CDR2: SEHNR and FQNEAQ (reference sequence). V was shortened by 3 bases and J by 0 bases, with 11 bases between the two germline ends. CDR3 length equals 15 residues. The CDR3 DNA follows: TGTGCCAGCAGCTTGCTCGATCCGGTGAACACTGAAGCTTTCTTT. Its translation: CASSLLDPVNTEAFF.

In this sample, this clone turned up a few times. The V and J genes are TRBV4-1 and TRBJ2-1; 8 nucleotides match TRBD1. The CDR3 runs to 19 residues. Germline V gives CDR1 MGHRA, CDR2 YSYEKL. V trimming: 4 bases; J trimming: 6 bases; junction bases outside the gene matches: 20. DNA for the CDR3: TGCGCCAGCAGCCTCCAGGGGGCTGGGTCAGCTGCATCGAGCAATGAGCAGTTCTTC. Translation gives CASSLQGAGSAASSNEQFF.

In its sample, this clone was seen a few times. V usage is TRBV6-5 and J usage is TRBJ1-1, with D perhaps TRBD1 (6 bases). Trimming removed 0 bases at V and 0 bases at J, with 8 bases between. The CDR3 covers 15 residues. The germline V gene has CDR1 MNHEY and CDR2 SVGAGI. The CDR3 DNA reads as TGTGCCAGCAGTTACTCGACAGGTATGAACACTGAAGCTTTCTTT. Protein sequence: CASSYSTGMNTEAFF.

This clone came up once. DNA of the CDR3: TGCGCCAGCAGCCAAGGTAATAGCGGGGACTACGAGCAGTACTTC. Translating gives CASSQGNSGDYEQYF. This chain uses TRBV4-1 with TRBJ2-7, with TRBD2 identical over 8 bases. CDR1 and CDR2 (germline): MGHRA, YSYEKL. This CDR3 has 15 amino acids. V lost 1 base to trimming and J lost 3 bases; unmatched junction nucleotides: 5.